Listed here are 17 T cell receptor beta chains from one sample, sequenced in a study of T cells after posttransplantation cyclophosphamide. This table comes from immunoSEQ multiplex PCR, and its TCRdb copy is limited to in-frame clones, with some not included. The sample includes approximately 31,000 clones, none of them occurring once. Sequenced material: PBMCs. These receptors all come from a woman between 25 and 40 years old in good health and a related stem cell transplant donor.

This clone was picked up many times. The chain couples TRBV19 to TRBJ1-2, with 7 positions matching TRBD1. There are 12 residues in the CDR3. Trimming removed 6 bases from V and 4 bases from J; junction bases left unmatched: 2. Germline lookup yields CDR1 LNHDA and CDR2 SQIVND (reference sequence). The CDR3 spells CASRGQTYGYTF. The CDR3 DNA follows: TGTGCCAGTAGGGGACAGACCTATGGCTACACCTTC. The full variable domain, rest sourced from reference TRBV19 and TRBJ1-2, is DGGITQSPKYLFRKEGQNVTLSCEQNLNHDAMYWYRQDPGQGLRLIYYSQIVNDFQKGDIAEGYSVSREKKESFPLTVTSAQKNPTAFYLCASRGQTYGYTFGSGTRLTVV.

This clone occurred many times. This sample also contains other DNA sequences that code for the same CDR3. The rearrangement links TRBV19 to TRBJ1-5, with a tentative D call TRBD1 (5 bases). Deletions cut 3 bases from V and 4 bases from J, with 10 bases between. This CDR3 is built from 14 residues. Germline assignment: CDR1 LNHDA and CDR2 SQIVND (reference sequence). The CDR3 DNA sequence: TGTGCCAGTAGTATCGCGGGGGTGAATCAGCCCCAGCATTTT. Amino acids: CASSIAGVNQPQHF.

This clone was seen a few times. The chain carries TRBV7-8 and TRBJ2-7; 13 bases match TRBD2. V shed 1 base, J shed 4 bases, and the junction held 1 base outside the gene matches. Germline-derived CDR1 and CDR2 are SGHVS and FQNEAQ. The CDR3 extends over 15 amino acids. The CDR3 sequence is CASSLGTSGGYEQYF. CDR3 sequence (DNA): TGTGCCAGCAGCTTAGGGACTAGCGGGGGTTACGAGCAGTACTTC. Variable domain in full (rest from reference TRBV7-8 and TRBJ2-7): GAGVSQSPRYKVAKRGQDVALRCDPISGHVSLFWYQQALGQGPEFLTYFQNEAQLDKSGLPSDRFFAERPEGSVSTLKIQRTQQEDSAVYLCASSLGTSGGYEQYFGPGTRLTVT.

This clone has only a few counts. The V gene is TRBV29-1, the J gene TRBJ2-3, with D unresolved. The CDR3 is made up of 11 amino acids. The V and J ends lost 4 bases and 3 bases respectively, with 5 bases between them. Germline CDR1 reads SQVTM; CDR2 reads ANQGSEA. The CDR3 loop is CSVAPTDTQYF. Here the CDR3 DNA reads TGCAGCGTTGCTCCGACAGATACGCAGTATTTT.

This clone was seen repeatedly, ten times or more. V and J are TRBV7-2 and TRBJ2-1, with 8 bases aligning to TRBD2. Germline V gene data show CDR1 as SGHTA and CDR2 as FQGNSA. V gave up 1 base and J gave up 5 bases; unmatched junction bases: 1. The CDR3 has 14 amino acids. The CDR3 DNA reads TGTGCCAGCAGCTTAGAACTAGCGGACAATGAGCAGTTCTTC. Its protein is CASSLELADNEQFF.

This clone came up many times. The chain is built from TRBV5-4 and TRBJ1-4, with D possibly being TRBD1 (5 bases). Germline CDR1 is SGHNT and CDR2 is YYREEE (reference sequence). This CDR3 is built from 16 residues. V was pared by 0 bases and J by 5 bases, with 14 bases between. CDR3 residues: CASSLGISKGNEKLFF. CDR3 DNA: TGTGCCAGCAGCTTGGGGATTAGTAAGGGGAATGAAAAACTGTTTTTT.

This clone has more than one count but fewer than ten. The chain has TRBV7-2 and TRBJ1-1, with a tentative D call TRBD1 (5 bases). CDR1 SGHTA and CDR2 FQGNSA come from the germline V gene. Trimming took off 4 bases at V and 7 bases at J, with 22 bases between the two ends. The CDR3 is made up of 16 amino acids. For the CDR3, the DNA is TGTGCCAGCAGCTCGGAACCCGTCAGGGTGGGTATTGAAGCTTTCTTT. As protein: CASSSEPVRVGIEAFF.

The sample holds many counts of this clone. CDR3 DNA sequence: TGCGCCAGCAGCTTGACAGGACAGGTTAGGTCACCCCTCCACTTT. Its protein is CASSLTGQVRSPLHF. The V and J genes are TRBV5-1 and TRBJ1-6, with 7 bases lining up with TRBD1. The CDR3 runs 15 residues. Germline CDR1 SGHRS, CDR2 YFSETQ. After removal of 1 base from V and 10 bases from J, the junction contained 8 bases not matched to a gene. Complete variable domain (other parts from reference TRBV5-1 and TRBJ1-6): KAGVTQTPRYLIKTRGQQVTLSCSPISGHRSVSWYQQTPGQGLQFLFEYFSETQRNKGNFPGRFSGRQFSNSRSEMNVSTLELGDSALYLCASSLTGQVRSPLHFGNGTRLTVT.

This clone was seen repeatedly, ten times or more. The CDR3 DNA reads TGTGCCAGCAGGCCGGACAGCAGTGAAAAACTGTTTTTT. Translated: CASRPDSSEKLFF. The chain combines TRBV12-3 or TRBV12-4 with TRBJ1-4; a possible D gene is TRBD1 (6 bases). The CDR3 loop spans 13 amino acids. V was cut by 6 bases and J by 7 bases, with 12 bases left in between.

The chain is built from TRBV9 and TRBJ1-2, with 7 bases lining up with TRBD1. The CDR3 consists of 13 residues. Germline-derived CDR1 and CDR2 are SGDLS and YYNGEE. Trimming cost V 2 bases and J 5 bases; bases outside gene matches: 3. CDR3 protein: CASSVGRGYGYTF. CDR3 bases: TGTGCCAGCAGCGTGGGCAGGGGGTATGGCTACACCTTC.

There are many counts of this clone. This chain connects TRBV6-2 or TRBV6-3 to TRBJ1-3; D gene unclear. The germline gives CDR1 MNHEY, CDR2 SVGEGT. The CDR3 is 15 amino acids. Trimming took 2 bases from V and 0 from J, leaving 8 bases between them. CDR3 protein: CASSYQASSGNTIYF. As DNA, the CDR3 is TGTGCCAGCAGTTACCAAGCTAGCTCTGGAAACACCATATATTTT.

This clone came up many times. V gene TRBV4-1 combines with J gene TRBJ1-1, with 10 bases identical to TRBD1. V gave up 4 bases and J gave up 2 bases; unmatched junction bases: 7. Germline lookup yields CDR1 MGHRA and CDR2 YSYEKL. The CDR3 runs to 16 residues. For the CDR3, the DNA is TGCGCCAGCAGCCGCGGGACAGGGGACCTAAACACTGAAGCTTTCTTT. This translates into CASSRGTGDLNTEAFF.

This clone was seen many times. The CDR3 here is CASSPTTGSYEQYF. The CDR3 DNA is TGTGCCAGCAGCCCCACAACAGGGTCCTACGAGCAGTACTTC. This chain uses TRBV4-2 with TRBJ2-7, with D maybe TRBD1 (6 bases). The V and J ends lost 4 bases and 1 base respectively, with 11 bases between them. The V gene's germline CDR1 is LGHNA and CDR2 YNFKEQ. This CDR3 is built from 14 residues.

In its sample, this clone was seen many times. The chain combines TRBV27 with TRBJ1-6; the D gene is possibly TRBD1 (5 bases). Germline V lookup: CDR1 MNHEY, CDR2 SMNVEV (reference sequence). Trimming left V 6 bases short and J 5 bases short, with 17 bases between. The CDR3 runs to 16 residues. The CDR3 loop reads CASSQGREGNNSPLHF. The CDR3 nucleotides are TGTGCCAGCAGCCAGGGCAGGGAGGGGAATAATTCACCCCTCCACTTT.

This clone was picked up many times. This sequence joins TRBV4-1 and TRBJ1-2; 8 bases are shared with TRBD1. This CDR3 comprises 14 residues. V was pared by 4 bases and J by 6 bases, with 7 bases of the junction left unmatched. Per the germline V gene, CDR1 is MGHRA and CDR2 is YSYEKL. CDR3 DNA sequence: TGCGCCAGCAGCCTGCAGACAGGGGCCAATGGCTACACCTTC. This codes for CASSLQTGANGYTF.

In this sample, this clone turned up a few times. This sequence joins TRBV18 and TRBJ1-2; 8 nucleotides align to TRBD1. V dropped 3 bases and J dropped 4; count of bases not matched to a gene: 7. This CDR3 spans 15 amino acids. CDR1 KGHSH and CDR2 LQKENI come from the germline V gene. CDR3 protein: CASSPDGQGLYGYTF. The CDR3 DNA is TGTGCCAGCTCACCTGACGGACAGGGACTCTATGGCTACACCTTC.

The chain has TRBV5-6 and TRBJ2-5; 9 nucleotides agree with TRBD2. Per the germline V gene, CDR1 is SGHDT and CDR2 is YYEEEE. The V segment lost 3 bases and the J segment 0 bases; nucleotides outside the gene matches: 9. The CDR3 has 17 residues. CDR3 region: CASSYLSGGQYQETQYF. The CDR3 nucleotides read TGTGCCAGCAGCTATCTTAGCGGGGGCCAGTACCAAGAGACCCAGTACTTC. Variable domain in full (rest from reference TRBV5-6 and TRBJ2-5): DAGVTQSPTHLIKTRGQQVTLRCSPKSGHDTVSWYQQALGQGPQFIFQYYEEEERQRGNFPDRFSGHQFPNYSSELNVNALLLGDSALYLCASSYLSGGQYQETQYFGPGTRLLVL.